These 4 T cell receptor beta chains were sequenced from one sample in a study of CD8 T cells in Susac syndrome. RNA amounts of 0.5 to 1 ug underwent reverse transcription with random hexamers. Using its own MiXCR run on the immunoSEQ multiplex PCR reads, TCRdb lists one record per CDR3 protein. This sample carries about 430,000 distinct CDR3 sequences, more than 70% of them seen once, and the ten largest clones take approximately 0.12%. Sequencing was carried out using CD8+ T cells from PBMCs. The receptors here all came from a human donor with multiple sclerosis.

The chain has TRBV5-4 and TRBJ2-3, with TRBD2 matching 10 bases. Germline CDR1 and CDR2: SGHNT and YYREEE (reference sequence). The V segment lost 5 bases and the J segment 2 bases; nucleotides outside the gene matches: 11. The CDR3 has 17 residues. DNA for the CDR3: TGTGCCAGCAGTCCCCTGCGGCTAGCGGGGGACACAGATACGCAGTATTTT. As protein: CASSPLRLAGDTDTQYF.

This clonotype was detected once. J is TRBJ2-7 and V is TRBV27; D could derive from TRBD1 or TRBD2 (5 bases each). Between the trimmed V and J ends, which lost 4 bases and 2 bases, there was a span of 15 bases. CDR3 length: 15 amino acids. Germline CDR1 reads MNHEY; CDR2 reads SMNVEV (reference sequence). DNA of the CDR3: TGTGCCAGCAGTTCGGGGCCAGGGACCGCCTACGAGCAGTACTTC. Amino acid sequence: CASSSGPGTAYEQYF.

The V call is TRBV5-1, the J call TRBJ2-3; TRBD2 matches at 7 bases. The CDR3 runs 18 residues. V shed 3 bases and J 1 base; nucleotides not matched to a gene: 14. Germline V gene lookup returns CDR1 SGHRS and CDR2 YFSETQ. The CDR3 region is CASSWGFTKTSGTDTQYF. The CDR3 bases are TGCGCCAGCAGCTGGGGGTTCACCAAAACTAGCGGCACAGATACGCAGTATTTT.

The rearrangement links TRBV30 to TRBJ2-7; 8 nucleotides align to TRBD2. Per germline, CDR1 GTSNPN and CDR2 SVGIG (reference sequence). The CDR3 runs 15 residues. V lost 0 bases and J lost 2; bases outside the gene matches: 6. The CDR3 is CAWSVRREAAYEQYF. Written as DNA, the CDR3 is TGTGCCTGGAGTGTACGGCGGGAGGCTGCCTACGAGCAGTACTTC.